Listed below are T cell receptor beta chains from one sample, sequenced in a study of shared clonotypes between healthy human individuals. The repertoire was sequenced with immunoSEQ multiplex PCR; TCRdb's copy has only in-frame clones and lacks some. In the table there are about 490,000 clones, 81% of which are singletons. Sample: PBMCs. These receptors originate from a woman in her 40s in good health. Some clones in this sample may be carry-over from other donors' samples. Both conserved end residues are part of each CDR3. The order of the fields is D gene, J gene, clone size, V gene, CDR3 DNA, CDR3 protein. D genes are given only for firm matches. Clone size is given for some rows only: seen once, a few or many times, or a class if the clone is expanded.

>NA|TRBJ2-1|NA|TRBV27
TGTGCCATTAGGCGGACCGCCTACAATGAGCAGTTCTTC
CAIRRTAYNEQFF
>TRBD1|TRBJ1-4|NA|TRBV19
TGTGCCAGTAGGGACAGGGGAAACTTAAATGAAAAACTGTTTTTT
CASRDRGNLNEKLFF
>NA|TRBJ1-1|NA|TRBV30
TGTGCCTGGGGACGGATGAACACTGAAGCTTTCTTT
CAWGRMNTEAFF
>NA|TRBJ2-5|NA|TRBV7-3
TGTGCCAGCAGCTTTTTTGGGGATGCCCAAGAGACCCAGTACTTC
CASSFFGDAQETQYF
>TRBD1|TRBJ1-5|NA|TRBV30
TGTGCCTGGGGCCAGGGGGCCGATCAGCCCCAGCATTTT
CAWGQGADQPQHF
>NA|TRBJ2-3|NA|TRBV11-2
TGTGCCAGCAGCTTTAGGAGCCAATTCACAGATACGCAGTATTTT
CASSFRSQFTDTQYF
>NA|TRBJ2-1|many|TRBV6-4
TGTGCCAGCAGTGCCACCCCCGAGGGCCACAATGAGCAGTTCTTC
CASSATPEGHNEQFF
>NA|TRBJ2-2|NA|TRBV28
TGTGCCAGCACCGGGACATTCACCGGGGAGCTGTTTTTT
CASTGTFTGELFF
>NA|TRBJ2-1|few|TRBV14
TGTGCCAGCAGCCGCTTGGGGAGTTACAATGAGCAGTTCTTC
CASSRLGSYNEQFF
>NA|TRBJ2-2|NA|TRBV27
TGTGCCAGCAGCCGTCAGGGCTTCACCGGGGAGCTGTTTTTT
CASSRQGFTGELFF
>NA|TRBJ2-7|NA|TRBV6-1
TGTGCCACCCGGCGGCAGGGCACCCTCTACGAGCAGTACTTC
CATRRQGTLYEQYF
>NA|TRBJ2-1|few|TRBV9
TGTGCCAGCAGCGTAGGGTCGGACACCACCTACAATGAGCAGTTCTTC
CASSVGSDTTYNEQFF
>NA|TRBJ1-1|once|TRBV7-9
TGTGCCAGCAGCTTATTCGGGTTGGGGAACACTGAAGCTTTCTTT
CASSLFGLGNTEAFF
>NA|TRBJ1-1|NA|TRBV28
TGTGCCAGCATGGTTAGCGGGGACTTGCCTGAAGCTTTCTTT
CASMVSGDLPEAFF
>NA|TRBJ2-3|NA|TRBV4-3
TGCGCCAGCAGCCAACCGGACAGCACAGATACGCAGTATTTT
CASSQPDSTDTQYF
>TRBD2|TRBJ2-1|NA|TRBV28
TGTGCCAGCAGACCTGCGGGAGGGGGGAATGAGCAGTTCTTC
CASRPAGGGNEQFF
>NA|TRBJ2-1|NA|TRBV18
TGTGCCAGCTCACACTCCCAGGGGGAGGGTGAGAATGAGCAGTTCTTC
CASSHSQGEGENEQFF
>NA|TRBJ1-2|NA|TRBV10-3
TGTGCCATCAGCCAGGCAGGGGCCTATGGCTACACCTTC
CAISQAGAYGYTF
>TRBD1|TRBJ2-1|NA|TRBV2
TGTGCCAGCAGTCCTCCAGGGGGCGGAGAGCAGTTCTTC
CASSPPGGGEQFF
>NA|TRBJ2-1|NA|TRBV4-1
TGCGCCAGCAGCTCGAGCGGTAACAATGAGCAGTTCTTC
CASSSSGNNEQFF
>TRBD1|TRBJ1-4|NA|TRBV5-1
TGCGCCAGCAGCTTGGACAGGGGGTGGGAAAAACTGTTTTTT
CASSLDRGWEKLFF
>NA|TRBJ2-2|NA|TRBV29-1
TGCAGCGTTGGAGTATTTAAGCTAGGTGAATTTACCGGGGAGCTGTTTTTT
CSVGVFKLGEFTGELFF
>NA|TRBJ2-1|NA|TRBV4-3
TGCGCCAGCAGCCAAGAGATAGAGCTAGCGCAGTTCTTC
CASSQEIELAQFF
>NA|TRBJ2-3|NA|TRBV18
TGTGCCAGCTCACCAAGCGCGGGACGCACAGATACGCAGTATTTT
CASSPSAGRTDTQYF
>TRBD2|TRBJ2-3|NA|TRBV5-1
TGCGCCAGCAGCGACCGCGGGAGTACAGATACGCAGTATTTT
CASSDRGSTDTQYF
>NA|TRBJ1-5|NA|TRBV6-5
TGTGCCAGCAGACCCGCGGGGGGCACTCAGCCCCAGCATTTT
CASRPAGGTQPQHF
>NA|TRBJ2-5|NA|TRBV4-1
TGCGCCAGCAGCCAAACAGGGCTTCAAGAGACCCAGTACTTC
CASSQTGLQETQYF
>TRBD2|TRBJ2-5|few|TRBV19
TGTGCCGTTAGCTCGGCCAGCGGGGGAGAGACCCAGTACTTC
CAVSSASGGETQYF
>NA|TRBJ2-5|once|TRBV5-6
TGTGCCAGCAGCTTGGCAGGGGGGGAGACCCAGTACTTC
CASSLAGGETQYF
>NA|TRBJ1-3|NA|TRBV6-6
TGTGCCAGCAGCCCCCGTGACACCATATATTTT
CASSPRDTIYF
>TRBD2|TRBJ2-5|NA|TRBV6-5
TGTGCCAGCAGTTACTCGGGCGGACTAGGAGAGACCCAGTACTTC
CASSYSGGLGETQYF
>NA|TRBJ2-3|NA|TRBV25-1
TGTGCCAGCAGTGAATATAACAGATACACAGATACGCAGTATTTT
CASSEYNRYTDTQYF
>NA|TRBJ2-5|NA|TRBV2
TGTGCCAGTCTCAGGGGTGGGGTCCAAGAGACCCAGTACTTC
CASLRGGVQETQYF
>NA|TRBJ1-1|NA|TRBV10-3
TGTGCCAGCAGGGTAGACACTGAAGCTTTCTTT
CASRVDTEAFF
>TRBD1|TRBJ2-5|NA|TRBV30
TGTGCCTGGAGTCCGGGACAGAAACAAGAGACCCAGTACTTC
CAWSPGQKQETQYF
>NA|TRBJ1-1|NA|TRBV2
TGTGCCAGCATTTATTCGCCCCAAACTGAAGCTTTCTTT
CASIYSPQTEAFF
>TRBD2|TRBJ2-3|NA|TRBV7-3
TGTGCCAGCAGCTTATCCCCCCTAGCGGGAGGCGGAGATACGCAGTATTTT
CASSLSPLAGGGDTQYF
>TRBD1|TRBJ2-2|NA|TRBV18
TGTGCCAGCTCACCCGGGACAGGGGTCCTCACCGGGGAGCTGTTTTTT
CASSPGTGVLTGELFF
>NA|TRBJ1-2|NA|TRBV29-1
TGCAGCGTTGAAGACCATAGCTATGGCTACACCTTT
CSVEDHSYGYTF
>TRBD2|TRBJ2-7|NA|TRBV5-1
TGCGCCAGCAGGGCCCCACTAGCGGGATCTGAGCAGTACTTC
CASRAPLAGSEQYF
>NA|TRBJ2-6|once|TRBV2
TGTGCCAGCAGTGAAGTGCGCTCTGGGGCCAACGTCCTGACTTTC
CASSEVRSGANVLTF
>TRBD1|TRBJ2-2|NA|TRBV2
TGTGCCAGCAGGACAGGGGGCACCGGGGAGCTGTTTTTT
CASRTGGTGELFF
>TRBD2|TRBJ2-3|NA|TRBV5-6
TGTGCCAGCAGCAGGGGACTAGCGGGAGTGGAGGATACGCAGTATTTT
CASSRGLAGVEDTQYF